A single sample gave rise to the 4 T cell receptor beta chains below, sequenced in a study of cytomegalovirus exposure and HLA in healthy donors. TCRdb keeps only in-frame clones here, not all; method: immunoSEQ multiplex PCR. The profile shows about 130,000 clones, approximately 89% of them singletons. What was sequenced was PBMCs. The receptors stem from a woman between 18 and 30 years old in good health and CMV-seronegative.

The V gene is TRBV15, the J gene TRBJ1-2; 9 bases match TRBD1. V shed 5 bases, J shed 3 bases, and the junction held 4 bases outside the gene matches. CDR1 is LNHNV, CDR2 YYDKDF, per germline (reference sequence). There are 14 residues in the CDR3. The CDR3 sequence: CATSDRGSDYGYTF. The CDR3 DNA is TGTGCCACCAGCGACAGGGGGTCGGACTATGGCTACACCTTC. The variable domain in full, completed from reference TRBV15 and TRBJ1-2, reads DAMVIQNPRYQVTQFGKPVTLSCSQTLNHNVMYWYQQKSSQAPKLLFHYYDKDFNNEADTPDNFQSRRPNTSFCFLDIRSPGLGDTAMYLCATSDRGSDYGYTFGSGTRLTVV.

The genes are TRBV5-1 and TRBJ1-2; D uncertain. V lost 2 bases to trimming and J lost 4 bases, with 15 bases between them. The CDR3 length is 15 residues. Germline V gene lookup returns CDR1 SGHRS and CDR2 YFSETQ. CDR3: CASSLEAREGYGYTF. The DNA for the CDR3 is TGCGCCAGCAGCTTAGAGGCTCGAGAGGGCTATGGCTACACCTTC.

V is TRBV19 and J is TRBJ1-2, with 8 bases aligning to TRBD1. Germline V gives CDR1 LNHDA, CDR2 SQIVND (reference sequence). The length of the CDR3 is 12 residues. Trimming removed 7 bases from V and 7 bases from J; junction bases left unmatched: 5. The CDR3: CASTTDRAGYTF. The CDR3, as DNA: TGTGCCAGTACAACGGACAGGGCTGGCTACACCTTC.

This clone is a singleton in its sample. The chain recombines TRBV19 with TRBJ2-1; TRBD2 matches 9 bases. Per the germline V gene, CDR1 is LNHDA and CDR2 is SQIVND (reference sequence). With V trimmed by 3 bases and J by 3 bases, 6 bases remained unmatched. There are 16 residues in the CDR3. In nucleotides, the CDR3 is TGTGCCAGTAGTATCGGAGCGGGAGGACACTACAATGAGCAGTTCTTC. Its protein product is CASSIGAGGHYNEQFF.